This entry is about one T cell receptor (beta chain). The antigen remains undetermined. This specimen belongs to a study of glioma-infiltrating T cells. Study at large: Dexamethasone exposure before glioma surgery was limited to six or fewer days. Target coverage was roughly 4- to 10-fold for roughly one million blood T cells. The study, taken as a whole, reports: Gliomas, especially low-grade, showed above-expected tissue-blood divergence; non-neoplastic patients showed below. A blood CDR3 motif signature was depleted in highly divergent patients.

This CDR3 comprises 18 residues. The ends lost 8 bases at V and 2 bases at J; junction bases unmatched: 12. Using RNA template, CDR3s of TCR alpha and beta were amplified with iRepertoire arm-PCR. One entry per CDR3 protein, called by TCRdb with MiXCR from the multiplex PCR reads. The table includes 400,000 or so distinct CDR3 sequences, roughly two fifths detected once. The sample was glioma tissue, nonneoplastic brain tissue, or PBMCs (not recorded which). The rearrangement links TRBV12-3 or TRBV12-4 to TRBJ2-3; 14 bases are shared with TRBD2. The clonotype was recovered from a human donor with low-grade glioma or glioblastoma, undergoing nonglioma brain surgery, or in good health (not recorded which). CDR3 bases: TGTGCCAGCTCTACGATGGGACTAGCGGGAGTCTACACAGATACGCAGTATTTT. This encodes CASSTMGLAGVYTDTQYF.